The 25 T cell receptor beta chains presented below share a single source sample, sequenced in a study of vaccination and CD4 T cells after COVID-19 (dated by TCRdb to between 2021 and 2022). The sample's treatment or condition label is to be understood as: approximately 11-day PBMC culture with coronavirus spike peptide pools or control peptides (ViraFEST assay). Library generation was performed with PCR. The sequencing machine was an Illumina iSeq 100. DNA from cultured CD4+ T cells underwent TCR sequencing with the Oncomine TCR Beta short-read assay at the Johns Hopkins FTIC core. Using fastp at Q25 and MiXCR, TCRdb reprocessed the public reads and kept productive beta chains. Entries that share a CDR3 protein sequence are merged under the most common genes and DNA. The sample contains under 15,000 distinct CDR3 sequences, about 75% of them found a single time. The top ten clonotypes cover 10% of the sample.

Antigen specificity for these receptors is unknown. Sequencing used CD4+ T cells from blood, cultured in vitro. The receptors here all came from a human donor who had recovered from COVID-19.

The J gene is TRBJ1-4, the V gene TRBV20-1; D is ambiguous. Trimming shortened V by 6 bases and J by 2 bases, and 10 bases separated the two germline ends. The CDR3 has 13 amino acids. Germline CDR1 DFQATT, CDR2 SNEGSKA (reference sequence). The CDR3 sequence: CSALQSTNEKLFF. The CDR3 coding sequence is TGCAGTGCCCTACAGTCCACTAATGAAAAACTGTTTTTT.

The chain recombines TRBV7-9 with TRBJ1-1, with a possible D match to TRBD1 (6 bases). This CDR3 comprises 17 residues. Germline V CDR1 and CDR2: SEHNR, FQNEAQ (reference sequence). Deletions cut 7 bases from V and 2 bases from J, with 23 bases between. CDR3 sequence reads: CASKGGLNGGRNTEAFF. CDR3 coding DNA: TGTGCCAGCAAAGGGGGACTAAATGGGGGACGAAACACTGAAGCTTTCTTT.

J is TRBJ1-1 and V is TRBV27; D is possibly TRBD1 (5 bases). The V end lost 3 bases, the J end lost 4 bases, and 15 bases lay between the germline ends. This CDR3 has 15 residues. CDR1 and CDR2 (germline): MNHEY, SMNVEV (reference sequence). This CDR3 is CASSFRGEIGTEAFF. The CDR3 coding sequence is TGTGCCAGCAGTTTTAGGGGAGAAATTGGCACTGAAGCTTTCTTT.

The chain is built from TRBV24-1 and TRBJ2-2; no firm D call. The length of the CDR3 is 14 residues. Germline V gene lookup returns CDR1 KGHDR and CDR2 SFDVKD. Trimming shortened V by 1 base and J by 0 bases, and 2 bases separated the two germline ends. The CDR3: CATSDLPNTGELFF. The CDR3 nucleotides read TGTGCCACCAGTGATTTACCGAACACCGGGGAGCTGTTTTTT.

V and J are TRBV7-2 and TRBJ2-2; D gene unclear. Trimming cost V 2 bases and J 4 bases, with 5 bases left between them. CDR3 length equals 13 residues. Germline V gene data show CDR1 as SGHTA and CDR2 as FQGNSA. CDR3 in DNA: TGTGCCAGCAGCTTATACTCCACCGGGGAGCTGTTTTTT. It translates to CASSLYSTGELFF.

The chain carries TRBV7-2 and TRBJ2-1; 12 positions match TRBD2. This CDR3 is 20 amino acids long. Germline V gene data show CDR1 as SGHTA and CDR2 as FQGNSA. V shed 4 bases and J 0 bases; nucleotides not matched to a gene: 13. DNA of the CDR3: TGTGCCAGCAGCTCACCACTAGCGGGAGGACCTTCGAGCTCCTACAATGAGCAGTTCTTC. This translates into CASSSPLAGGPSSSYNEQFF.

This chain links TRBV6-5 with TRBJ1-1, with D uncertain. CDR1 is MNHEY and CDR2 is SVGAGI in the germline V gene. The V gene lost 0 bases and the J gene lost 5 bases, with 7 bases spanning the gap. The CDR3 contains 13 residues. The CDR3 sequence: CASSYSRGTEAFF. DNA of the CDR3: TGTGCCAGCAGTTACTCACGAGGGACTGAAGCTTTCTTT.

V is TRBV6-1 and J is TRBJ1-5; 7 bases match TRBD1. Germline-derived CDR1 and CDR2 are MNHNS and SASEGT. V was clipped by 6 bases and J by 4 bases; unmatched bases: 9. The CDR3 is 15 residues long. This chain's CDR3 is CASRGDRTGNQPQHF. CDR3 nucleotide sequence: TGTGCCAGCAGAGGGGATAGGACAGGAAATCAGCCCCAGCATTTT.

DNA for the CDR3: TGCGCCAGCAAATGGTCTTCAGGTTCCCCCTTTAACACTGAAGCTTTCTTT. Protein sequence: CASKWSSGSPFNTEAFF. The chain couples TRBV5-1 to TRBJ1-1; no firm D call. The CDR3 runs 17 residues. Trimming took off 6 bases at V and 2 bases at J, with 23 bases between the two ends. The V gene's germline CDR1 is SGHRS and CDR2 YFSETQ.

This clonotype came up a few times. The V call is TRBV27, the J call TRBJ1-2; D ambiguous. The CDR3 contains 15 residues. Germline-derived CDR1 and CDR2 are MNHEY and SMNVEV (reference sequence). The V end lost 6 bases, the J end lost 8 bases, and 22 bases lay between the germline ends. CDR3 loop: CASSHLTGPPGGYTF. CDR3 bases: TGTGCCAGCAGCCACCTGACCGGGCCCCCGGGAGGCTACACCTTC.

This clonotype was observed a handful of times. This sequence joins TRBV21-1 and TRBJ1-1; the table's D call, TRBD1, has no DNA check behind it. TRBV21-1 is shown as a pseudogene. The CDR3 extends over 15 amino acids. The CDR3 loop is CASSKEGTGGTEAFF. The CDR3 DNA sequence: TGTGCCAGCAGCAAAGAAGGGACAGGGGGCACTGAAGCTTTCTTT.

This rearrangement joins TRBV7-9 to TRBJ1-2; TRBD1 might be the D (5 bases). V shed 3 bases and J shed 9 bases, with 20 bases lying between them. Looked up from germline, CDR1 is SEHNR and CDR2 is FQNEAQ (reference sequence). This CDR3 spans 15 amino acids. The CDR3 sequence is CASSLAKTGGSSYTF. The CDR3 nucleotides read TGTGCCAGCAGCTTGGCAAAGACCGGGGGATCAAGCTACACCTTC. Full variable domain (rest looked up from reference TRBV7-9 and TRBJ1-2): DTGVSQNPRHKITKRGQNVTFRCDPISEHNRLYWYRQTLGQGPEFLTYFQNEAQLEKSRLLSDRFSAERPKGSFSTLEIQRTEQGDSAMYLCASSLAKTGGSSYTFGSGTRLTVV.

The chain recombines TRBV7-2 with TRBJ1-3; 7 nucleotides match TRBD1. Per germline, CDR1 SGHTA and CDR2 FQGNSA. The CDR3 is made up of 15 amino acids. V trimming: 5 bases; J trimming: 4 bases; junction bases outside the gene matches: 8. The CDR3 region is CASSGGGGVGNTIYF. CDR3 sequence (DNA): TGTGCCAGCAGCGGAGGGGGCGGGGTCGGAAACACCATATATTTT.

The CDR3 region has the DNA TGTGCCAGCAGCGCACTAGACAGGGGATGGGGTACGGGCTACAATGAGCAGTTCTTC. It translates to CASSALDRGWGTGYNEQFF. The chain links TRBV9 to TRBJ2-1; 8 nucleotides line up with TRBD1. Trimming cost V 3 bases and J 3 bases; bases outside gene matches: 17. CDR3 length: 19 residues. CDR1 is SGDLS, CDR2 YYNGEE, per germline.

By share, this clonotype counts as medium-sized (0.01 to 0.1%). The chain joins TRBV10-3 to TRBJ1-2, with 7 bases lining up with TRBD1. The germline V gene encodes CDR1 ENHRY and CDR2 SYGVKD. CDR3 length: 13 residues. Losses at the gene ends were 0 bases for V and 8 bases for J; bases not matched to a gene: 3. CDR3 in amino acids: CAISESTGWGYTF. The CDR3 DNA is TGTGCCATCAGTGAGTCGACAGGGTGGGGCTACACCTTC.

The chain combines TRBV6-2 or TRBV6-3 with TRBJ1-2; D unresolved. CDR1 and CDR2 (germline): MNHEY, SVGEGT. The CDR3 extends over 12 amino acids. V dropped 6 bases and J dropped 7 bases, with 12 bases sitting between them. CDR3 coding DNA: TGTGCCAGCAGGCGGACGGAAAGTGGCTACACCTTC. Its protein product is CASRRTESGYTF.

The rearrangement links TRBV20-1 to TRBJ2-5; D call uncertain. The CDR3 totals 12 residues. The germline gives CDR1 DFQATT, CDR2 SNEGSKA (reference sequence). V lost 6 bases and J 2 bases, leaving 10 bases between the germline ends. The CDR3, as DNA: TGCAGTGCCCGCCTTGGGCAAGAGACCCAGTACTTC. It codes for CSARLGQETQYF.

This clonotype is judged large. V is TRBV6-2 or TRBV6-3 and J is TRBJ2-4; D unresolved. The CDR3 runs to 15 residues. Deletions cut 5 bases from V and 0 bases from J, with 11 bases between. CDR1 and CDR2 from the germline V gene are MNHEY and SVGEGT. As DNA, the CDR3 is TGTGCCAGCAGTGCGGCCCCTTTAGCCAAAAACATTCAGTACTTC. As protein: CASSAAPLAKNIQYF.

This chain connects TRBV28 to TRBJ1-2; a weak D match, TRBD1 (5 bases). The CDR3 has 16 amino acids. The V gene lost 5 bases and the J gene lost 4 bases, with 20 bases spanning the gap. Germline CDR1 MDHEN, CDR2 SYDVKM. The CDR3, as DNA: TGTGCCAGCAGTCCGGTAGGGCAGGGACTCTTCTATGGCTACACCTTC. Encoded protein: CASSPVGQGLFYGYTF.

The chain has TRBV7-2 and TRBJ2-7; TRBD1 matches at 8 bases. Looked up from germline, CDR1 is SGHTA and CDR2 is FQGNSA. The CDR3 loop spans 13 amino acids. Trimming took 3 bases from V and 3 from J; bases not matched to a gene: 1. The CDR3 nucleotides are TGTGCCAGCAGCTTCGGACAGGGCTACGAGCAGTACTTC. Residues: CASSFGQGYEQYF.

The J gene is TRBJ1-2, the V gene TRBV5-1, with 8 bases lining up with TRBD1. The CDR3 spans 14 residues. The germline gives CDR1 SGHRS, CDR2 YFSETQ. V shed 4 bases, J shed 4 bases, and the junction held 6 bases outside the gene matches. DNA for the CDR3: TGCGCCAGCAGCCCTCAGGGGGCGGGCTATGGCTACACCTTC. Translation: CASSPQGAGYGYTF.

The chain uses TRBV6-1 and TRBJ1-5; TRBD1 matches at 7 bases. CDR1 MNHNS and CDR2 SASEGT come from the germline V gene. V was clipped by 5 bases and J by 3 bases; unmatched bases: 10. CDR3 length equals 16 residues. CDR3 residues: CASSHPLGQSNQPQHF. The CDR3 nucleotides read TGTGCCAGCAGTCACCCGTTGGGACAGTCCAATCAGCCCCAGCATTTT.

The chain has TRBV20-1 and TRBJ1-2, with D possibly matching TRBD1 (5 bases). The CDR3 totals 12 residues. Germline V gives CDR1 DFQATT, CDR2 SNEGSKA (reference sequence). Trimming stripped 2 bases from V and 8 bases from J, with 12 bases between. CDR3: CSARQGVGGYTF. CDR3 DNA: TGCAGTGCTAGACAGGGAGTAGGCGGCTACACCTTC.

This chain connects TRBV27 to TRBJ2-2, with 8 nucleotides matching TRBD1. Germline V gives CDR1 MNHEY, CDR2 SMNVEV (reference sequence). V gave up 6 bases and J gave up 5 bases; unmatched junction bases: 11. The CDR3 extends over 16 amino acids. Written as DNA, the CDR3 is TGTGCCAGCAGCCCCATTCCAGGGGGCCAAACCGGGGAGCTGTTTTTT. It translates to CASSPIPGGQTGELFF.

As DNA, the CDR3 is TGTGCCAGCAGATATATGGGTGGTCCGGAGACCCAGTACTTC. Translated, it gives CASRYMGGPETQYF. V usage is TRBV27 and J usage is TRBJ2-5; D remains unclear. Per the germline V gene, CDR1 is MNHEY and CDR2 is SMNVEV (reference sequence). The CDR3 is 14 residues long. The V end lost 6 bases, the J end lost 5 bases, and 16 bases lay between the germline ends.